The text below deals with one T cell receptor beta chain. The data were taken from a study of T cell changes during pregnancy in multiple sclerosis. Some clones are missing from TCRdb's copy, which holds only in-frame ones; the method was immunoSEQ multiplex PCR. The data show around 62,000 clones, just over 90% seen once. Germline loops: CDR1 KGHSH, CDR2 LQKENI. Losses at the gene ends were 1 base for V and 6 bases for J; bases not matched to a gene: 8. The CDR3 is 15 residues long. This TCR was sampled from a female donor with multiple sclerosis, enrolled in a pregnancy study. The input for sequencing was peripheral blood, taken in the third trimester of pregnancy. The V and J genes are TRBV18 and TRBJ1-2; 7 bases are shared with TRBD1. DNA for the CDR3: TGTGCCAGCTCACCACTAGCCGGGACAGTCGATGGCTACACCTTC. It codes for CASSPLAGTVDGYTF.